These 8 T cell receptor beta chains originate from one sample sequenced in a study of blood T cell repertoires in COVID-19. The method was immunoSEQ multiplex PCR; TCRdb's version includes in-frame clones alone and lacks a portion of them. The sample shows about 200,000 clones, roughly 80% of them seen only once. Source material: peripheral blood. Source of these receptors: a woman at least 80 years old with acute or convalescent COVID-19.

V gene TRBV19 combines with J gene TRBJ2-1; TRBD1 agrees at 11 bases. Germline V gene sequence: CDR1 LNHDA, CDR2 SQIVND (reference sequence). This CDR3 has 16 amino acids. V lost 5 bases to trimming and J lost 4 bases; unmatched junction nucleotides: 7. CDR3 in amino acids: CASSARGQGGYNEQFF. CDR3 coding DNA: TGTGCCAGTAGTGCTAGGGGACAGGGGGGATACAATGAGCAGTTCTTC. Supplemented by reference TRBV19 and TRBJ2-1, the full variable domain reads DGGITQSPKYLFRKEGQNVTLSCEQNLNHDAMYWYRQDPGQGLRLIYYSQIVNDFQKGDIAEGYSVSREKKESFPLTVTSAQKNPTAFYLCASSARGQGGYNEQFFGPGTRLTVL.

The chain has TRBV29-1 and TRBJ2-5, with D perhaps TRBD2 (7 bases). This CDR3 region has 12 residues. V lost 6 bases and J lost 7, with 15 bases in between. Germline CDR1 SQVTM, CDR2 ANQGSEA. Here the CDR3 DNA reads TGCAGCGTGGGGGGGGGCCTTGGGACCCAGTACTTC. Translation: CSVGGGLGTQYF.

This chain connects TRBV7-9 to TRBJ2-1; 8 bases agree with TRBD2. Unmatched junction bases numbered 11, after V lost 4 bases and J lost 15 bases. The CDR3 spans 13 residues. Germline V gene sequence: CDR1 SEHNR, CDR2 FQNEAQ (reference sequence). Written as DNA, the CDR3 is TGTGCCAGCAGCTCCGCAGTACGGGGGGGCCGGTTCTTC. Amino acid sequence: CASSSAVRGGRFF.

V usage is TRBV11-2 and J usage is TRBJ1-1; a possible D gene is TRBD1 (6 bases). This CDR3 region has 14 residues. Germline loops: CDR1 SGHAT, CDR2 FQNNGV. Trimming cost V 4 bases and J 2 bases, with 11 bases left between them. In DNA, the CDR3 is TGTGCCAGCAGCTCAGGGACACCAAACACTGAAGCTTTCTTT. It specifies CASSSGTPNTEAFF.

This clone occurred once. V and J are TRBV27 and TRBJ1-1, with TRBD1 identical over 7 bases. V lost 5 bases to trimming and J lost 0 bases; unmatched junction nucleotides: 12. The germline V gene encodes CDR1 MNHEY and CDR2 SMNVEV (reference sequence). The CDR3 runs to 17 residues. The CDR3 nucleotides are TGTGCCAGCAGTAACAGGGGTTCCACTCCATTGAACACTGAAGCTTTCTTT. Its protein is CASSNRGSTPLNTEAFF.

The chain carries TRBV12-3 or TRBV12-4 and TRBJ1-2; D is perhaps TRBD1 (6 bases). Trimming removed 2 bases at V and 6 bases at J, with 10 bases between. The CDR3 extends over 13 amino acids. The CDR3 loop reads CASSLNRDHGYTF. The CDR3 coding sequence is TGTGCCAGCAGTTTAAACAGGGACCATGGCTACACCTTC.

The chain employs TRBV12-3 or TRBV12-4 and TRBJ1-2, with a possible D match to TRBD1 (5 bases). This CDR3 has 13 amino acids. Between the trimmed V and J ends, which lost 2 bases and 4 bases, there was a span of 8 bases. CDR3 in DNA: TGTGCCAGCAGTTTACAGGGTACCTATGGCTACACCTTC. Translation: CASSLQGTYGYTF.

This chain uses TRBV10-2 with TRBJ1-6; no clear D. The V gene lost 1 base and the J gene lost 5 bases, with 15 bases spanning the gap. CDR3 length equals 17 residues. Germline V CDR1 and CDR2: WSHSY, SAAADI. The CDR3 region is CASSELSRGSDNSPLHF. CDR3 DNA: TGCGCCAGCAGTGAGTTATCCCGTGGCAGCGATAATTCACCCCTCCACTTT.